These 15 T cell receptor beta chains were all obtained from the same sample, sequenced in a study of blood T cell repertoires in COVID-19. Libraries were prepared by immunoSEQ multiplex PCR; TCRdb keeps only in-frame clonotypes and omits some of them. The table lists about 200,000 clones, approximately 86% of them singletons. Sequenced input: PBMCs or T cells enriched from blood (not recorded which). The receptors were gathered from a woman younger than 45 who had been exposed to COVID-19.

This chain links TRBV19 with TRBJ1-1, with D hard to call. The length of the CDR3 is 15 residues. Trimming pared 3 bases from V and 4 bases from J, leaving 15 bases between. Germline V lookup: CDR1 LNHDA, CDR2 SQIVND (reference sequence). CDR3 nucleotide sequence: TGTGCCAGTAGTATCCCCCAAGGCCTAGGCACTGAAGCTTTCTTT. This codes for CASSIPQGLGTEAFF.

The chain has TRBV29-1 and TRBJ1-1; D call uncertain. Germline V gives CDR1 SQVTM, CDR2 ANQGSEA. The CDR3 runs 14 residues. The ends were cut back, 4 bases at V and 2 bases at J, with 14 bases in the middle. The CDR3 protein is CSVGSRVGNTEAFF. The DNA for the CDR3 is TGCAGCGTTGGCAGCCGGGTCGGTAACACTGAAGCTTTCTTT.

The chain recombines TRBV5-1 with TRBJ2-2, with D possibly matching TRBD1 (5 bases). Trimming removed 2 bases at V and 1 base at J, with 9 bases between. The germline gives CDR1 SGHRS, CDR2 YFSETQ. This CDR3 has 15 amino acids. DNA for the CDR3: TGCGCCAGCAGCTTAGGACAAGAGAACACCGGGGAGCTGTTTTTT. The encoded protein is CASSLGQENTGELFF.

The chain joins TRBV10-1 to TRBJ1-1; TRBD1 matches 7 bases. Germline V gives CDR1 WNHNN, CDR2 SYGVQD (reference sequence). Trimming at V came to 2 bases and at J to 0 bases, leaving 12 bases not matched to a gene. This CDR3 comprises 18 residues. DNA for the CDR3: TGCGCCAGCAGTGAGGATAGATACTCCAGGGGGTTGAACACTGAAGCTTTCTTT. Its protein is CASSEDRYSRGLNTEAFF.

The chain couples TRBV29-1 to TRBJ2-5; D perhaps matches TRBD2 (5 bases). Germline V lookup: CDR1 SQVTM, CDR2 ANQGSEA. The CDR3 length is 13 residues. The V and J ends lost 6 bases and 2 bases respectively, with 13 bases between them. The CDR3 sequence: CSVPGRKQETQYF. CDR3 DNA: TGCAGCGTCCCTGGGAGAAAGCAAGAGACCCAGTACTTC.

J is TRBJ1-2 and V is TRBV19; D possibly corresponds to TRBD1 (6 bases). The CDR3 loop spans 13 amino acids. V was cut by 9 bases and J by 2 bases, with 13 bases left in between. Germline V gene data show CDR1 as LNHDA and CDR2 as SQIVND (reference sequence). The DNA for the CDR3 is TGTGCCAGCAACCAGGGGCTCAACTATGGCTACACCTTC. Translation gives CASNQGLNYGYTF.

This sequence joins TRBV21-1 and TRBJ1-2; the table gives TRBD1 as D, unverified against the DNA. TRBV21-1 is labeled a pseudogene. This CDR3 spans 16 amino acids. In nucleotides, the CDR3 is TGTGCCAGCAGCAAAGTTGGTATCGACAGGAAGGATGGCTACACCTTC. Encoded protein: CASSKVGIDRKDGYTF.

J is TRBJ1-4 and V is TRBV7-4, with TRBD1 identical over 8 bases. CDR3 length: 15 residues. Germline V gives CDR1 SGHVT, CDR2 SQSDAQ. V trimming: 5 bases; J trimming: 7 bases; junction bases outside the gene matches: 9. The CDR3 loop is CASSTRQGWAEKLFF. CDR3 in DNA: TGTGCCAGCAGCACCCGACAGGGGTGGGCTGAAAAACTGTTTTTT.

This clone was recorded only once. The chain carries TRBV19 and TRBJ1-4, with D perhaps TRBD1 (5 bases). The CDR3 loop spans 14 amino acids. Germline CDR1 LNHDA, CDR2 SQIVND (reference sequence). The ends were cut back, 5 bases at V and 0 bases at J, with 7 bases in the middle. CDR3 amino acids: CASSRRATNEKLFF. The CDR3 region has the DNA TGTGCCAGTAGTCGCAGGGCAACTAATGAAAAACTGTTTTTT.

The CDR3 protein is CASSTGLAGEQYF. CDR3 coding DNA: TGTGCCAGTAGTACCGGACTAGCGGGAGAGCAGTACTTC. The chain couples TRBV19 to TRBJ2-7; TRBD2 aligns across 12 bases. Trimming removed 4 bases from V and 7 bases from J; junction bases left unmatched: 2. Germline V gene data show CDR1 as LNHDA and CDR2 as SQIVND (reference sequence). The CDR3 runs 13 residues.

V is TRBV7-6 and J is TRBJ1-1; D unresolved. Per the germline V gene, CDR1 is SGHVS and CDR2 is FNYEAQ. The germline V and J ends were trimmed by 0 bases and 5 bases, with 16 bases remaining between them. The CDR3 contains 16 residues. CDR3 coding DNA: TGTGCCAGCAGCTTAGCGTCGCGGGGAGTGGGGACTGAAGCTTTCTTT. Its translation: CASSLASRGVGTEAFF.

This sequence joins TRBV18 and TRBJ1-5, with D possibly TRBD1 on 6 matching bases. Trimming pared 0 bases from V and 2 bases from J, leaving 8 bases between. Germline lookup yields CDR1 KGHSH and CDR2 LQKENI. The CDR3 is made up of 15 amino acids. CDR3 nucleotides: TGTGCCAGCTCACCACCAGGGGGAGGCAATCAGCCCCAGCATTTT. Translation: CASSPPGGGNQPQHF.

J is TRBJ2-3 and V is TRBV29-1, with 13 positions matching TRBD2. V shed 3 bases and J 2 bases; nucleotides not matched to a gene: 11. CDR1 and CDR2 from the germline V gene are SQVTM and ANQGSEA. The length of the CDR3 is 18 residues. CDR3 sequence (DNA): TGCAGCGTTGACCGAAACCAGGGACTAGCGGGGAACACAGATACGCAGTATTTT. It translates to CSVDRNQGLAGNTDTQYF.

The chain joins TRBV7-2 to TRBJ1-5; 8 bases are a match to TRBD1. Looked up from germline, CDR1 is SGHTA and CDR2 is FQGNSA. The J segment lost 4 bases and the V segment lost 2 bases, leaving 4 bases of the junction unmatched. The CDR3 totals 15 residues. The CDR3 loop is CASSLSGTGNQPQHF. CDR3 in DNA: TGTGCCAGCAGCTTATCAGGGACAGGAAATCAGCCCCAGCATTTT.

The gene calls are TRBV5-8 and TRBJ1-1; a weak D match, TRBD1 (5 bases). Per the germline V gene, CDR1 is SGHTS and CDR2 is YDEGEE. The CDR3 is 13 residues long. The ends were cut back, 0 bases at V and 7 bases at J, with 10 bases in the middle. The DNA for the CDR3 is TGTGCCAGCAGCTTGGAGAGAACAGGTGAAGCTTTCTTT. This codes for CASSLERTGEAFF. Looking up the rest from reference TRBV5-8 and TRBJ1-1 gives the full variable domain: EAGVTQSPTHLIKTRGQQATLRCSPISGHTSVYWYQQALGLGLQFLLWYDEGEERNRGNFPPRFSGRQFPNYSSELNVNALELEDSALYLCASSLERTGEAFFGQGTRLTVV.